Each of the 3 T cell receptor beta chains below was sequenced from the same sample in a study of blood T cell repertoires in COVID-19 (dated by TCRdb to 2018 to 2020). The library was produced with the immunoSEQ multiplex PCR assay. TCRdb retrieved this table from immuneACCESS and kept in-frame rearrangements only. Not all clones are present; in checked studies, unresolved V genes account for under half, and no reason is known for the remainder. The sample table holds about 140,000 clones, of which around 83% were seen once. The top ten clones comprise under 10% of the sample. Sequenced: peripheral blood. The source of these receptors is a man aged 25-45 years with COVID-19, enrolled during active disease.

V and J are TRBV24-1 and TRBJ2-1; possible D gene TRBD1, 5 bases. Germline assignment: CDR1 KGHDR and CDR2 SFDVKD. V lost 2 bases and J 15 bases, leaving 19 bases between the germline ends. This CDR3 region has 14 residues. The CDR3 loop reads CATSDSTRALARFF. The CDR3 nucleotides are TGTGCCACCAGTGATTCAACCAGGGCCTTGGCGCGGTTCTTC.

This clone has just one count. The J gene is TRBJ1-1, the V gene TRBV15; D uncertain. V lost 0 bases, J lost 2 bases, and 10 bases lay in between. From germline, CDR1 is LNHNV and CDR2 YYDKDF (reference sequence). CDR3 size: 15 residues. As DNA, the CDR3 is TGTGCCACCAGCAGAGATCTAGCAGCAAACACTGAAGCTTTCTTT. This translates into CATSRDLAANTEAFF.

The gene calls are TRBV2 and TRBJ2-3; 8 nucleotides match TRBD2. Germline CDR1 reads SNHLY; CDR2 reads FYNNEI. The CDR3 loop spans 12 amino acids. V gave up 7 bases and J gave up 4 bases; unmatched junction bases: 1. The CDR3 sequence: CASNGRADTQYF. Here the CDR3 DNA reads TGTGCCAGCAACGGGAGGGCAGATACGCAGTATTTT. Together with reference TRBV2 and TRBJ2-3, the CDR3 gives the full variable domain: EPEVTQTPSHQVTQMGQEVILRCVPISNHLYFYWYRQILGQKVEFLVSFYNNEISEKSEIFDDQFSVERPDGSNFTLKIRSTKLEDSAMYFCASNGRADTQYFGPGTRLTVL.